This TCR beta chain was sequenced in a study of T cell responses to AZD1222 COVID-19 vaccine. Study-level findings and limits: White British donors predominated, females outnumbered males, and clonal diversity was possibly underestimated. Reports say nearly half of spike-specific TCRs go after unmutated variant regions.

To note about this clone: Its matching antigen is unknown.

Doses given second, at about 4 or about 12 weeks, were pooled. Here immunoSEQ multiplex PCR was the method, and the copy in TCRdb shows in-frame clones only, minus some. The sample lists 150,000 to 200,000 clones; 92% were seen once. Germline values: CDR1 LGHDT, CDR2 YNNKEL (reference sequence). The CDR3 is 15 amino acids. With 3 bases clipped from V and 0 bases from J, the junction kept 4 bases outside the gene matches. V usage is TRBV3-1 (or the pseudogene TRBV3-2) and J usage is TRBJ1-2, with 7 bases fitting TRBD1. The sequence was collected from an adult who received the AZD1222 COVID-19 vaccine. The specimen comprised peripheral blood, sampled 28 days after the second AZD1222 dose. The CDR3 loop is CASSHTGQANYGYTF. The CDR3 bases are TGTGCCAGCAGCCATACCGGACAGGCTAACTATGGCTACACCTTC.